Presented here are 21 T cell receptor beta chains from one specimen sequenced in a study of T cell responses to AZD1222 COVID-19 vaccine. Only in-frame clones appear in the TCRdb table, and some are missing; sequencing was by immunoSEQ multiplex PCR. The sample carries 96,000 or so clones, about 89% recorded once. The specimen comprised peripheral blood, sampled on day 0 of AZD1222 vaccination. These receptors were taken from an adult in good health.

This sequence joins TRBV2 and TRBJ2-1; 12 bases are a match to TRBD2. The CDR3 runs to 18 residues. V lost 5 bases, J lost 7 bases, and 15 bases stayed unmatched. CDR1 and CDR2 (germline): SNHLY, FYNNEI. As DNA, the CDR3 is TGTGCCAGCAGTCGGGCTAGCGGGGGGGCTTTTCTTTCTAATGAGCAGTTCTTC. Its translation is CASSRASGGAFLSNEQFF.

The chain joins TRBV19 to TRBJ1-2; D may be TRBD1 (6 bases). This CDR3 has 13 amino acids. The V gene's germline CDR1 is LNHDA and CDR2 SQIVND (reference sequence). V was pared by 1 base and J by 4 bases, with 7 bases between. In nucleotides, the CDR3 is TGTGCCAGTAGTATAGGGACAGTCTATGGCTACACCTTC. It is translated as CASSIGTVYGYTF.

This sequence joins TRBV28 and TRBJ1-3; the match to TRBD1 covers 8 bases. The germline V gene encodes CDR1 MDHEN and CDR2 SYDVKM. The CDR3 has 15 residues. The V gene end was trimmed by 2 bases and the J gene end by 4 bases; junction bases not matched to a gene: 4. The CDR3 nucleotides read TGTGCCAGCAGTTTACCAGGGACAGGCGGAAACACCATATATTTT. This translates into CASSLPGTGGNTIYF. Looking up the rest from reference TRBV28 and TRBJ1-3 gives the full variable domain: DVKVTQSSRYLVKRTGEKVFLECVQDMDHENMFWYRQDPGLGLRLIYFSYDVKMKEKGDIPEGYSVSREKKERFSLILESASTNQTSMYLCASSLPGTGGNTIYFGEGSWLTVV.

This clone was picked up a small number of times. This chain joins TRBV6-1 and TRBJ1-1; a weak D match, TRBD1 (6 bases). The CDR3 consists of 13 residues. Germline V lookup: CDR1 MNHNS, CDR2 SASEGT. Trimming took 3 bases from V and 1 from J, leaving 6 bases between them. In nucleotides, the CDR3 is TGTGCCAGCAGTGACAGGGGGAACACTGAAGCTTTCTTT. Translation: CASSDRGNTEAFF.

This clone came up once. The chain uses TRBV28 and TRBJ2-7, with 8 bases identical to TRBD1. This CDR3 is built from 15 residues. Germline CDR1 reads MDHEN; CDR2 reads SYDVKM. The trim removed 6 bases at V and 2 bases at J, leaving 9 bases unmatched. The CDR3 spells CASSRGQAQTYEQYF. The CDR3 nucleotides read TGTGCCAGCAGCCGGGGACAGGCCCAAACCTACGAGCAGTACTTC.

The chain employs TRBV5-4 and TRBJ1-1; no firm D call. Germline V CDR1 and CDR2: SGHNT, YYREEE (reference sequence). CDR3 length: 15 residues. V was cut by 5 bases and J by 5 bases, with 19 bases left in between. The CDR3, as DNA: TGTGCCAGCAGACTGAGGTTGGGAGATTGGACTGAAGCTTTCTTT. Its translation is CASRLRLGDWTEAFF.

The chain combines TRBV18 with TRBJ1-5, with D possibly TRBD1 on 5 matching bases. The germline V and J ends were trimmed by 6 bases and 1 base, with 13 bases remaining between them. From germline, CDR1 is KGHSH and CDR2 LQKENI. The CDR3 totals 15 residues. The chain's CDR3 is CASSQGGVSNQPQHF. CDR3 nucleotide sequence: TGTGCCAGCTCGCAGGGAGGAGTAAGCAATCAGCCCCAGCATTTT.

The J gene is TRBJ1-5, the V gene TRBV2; a possible D gene is TRBD1 (6 bases). The CDR3 length is 13 residues. Deletions cut 5 bases from V and 7 bases from J, with 12 bases between. Germline V gene data show CDR1 as SNHLY and CDR2 as FYNNEI. CDR3 residues: CASSWGAAQPQHF. The CDR3 DNA is TGTGCCAGCAGTTGGGGGGCAGCGCAGCCCCAGCATTTT.

V gene TRBV7-2 combines with J gene TRBJ2-3, with 7 bases fitting TRBD2. Looked up from germline, CDR1 is SGHTA and CDR2 is FQGNSA. V lost 6 bases and J lost 2; bases outside the gene matches: 11. The CDR3 extends over 16 amino acids. Written as DNA, the CDR3 is TGTGCCAGCAGACCCATGGGGGGACTAAACACAGATACGCAGTATTTT. Encoded protein: CASRPMGGLNTDTQYF.

The chain joins TRBV6-1 to TRBJ1-1; D might be TRBD1 (6 bases). CDR3 size: 15 residues. Germline V gene data show CDR1 as MNHNS and CDR2 as SASEGT. With 2 bases removed from V and 5 bases from J, the gap between germline ends came to 15 bases. The CDR3 here is CASSELAGASTEAFF. CDR3 DNA: TGTGCCAGCAGTGAATTAGCGGGGGCGAGTACTGAAGCTTTCTTT.

CDR3 sequence: CASSFGQVQETQYF. The CDR3 region has the DNA TGTGCCAGCAGCTTCGGGCAGGTCCAAGAGACCCAGTACTTC. This chain joins TRBV7-9 and TRBJ2-5; D unclear. CDR1 is SEHNR and CDR2 is FQNEAQ in the germline V gene (reference sequence). This CDR3 contains 14 residues. Trimming took off 3 bases at V and 1 base at J, with 9 bases between the two ends.

This clone came up once. The chain links TRBV19 to TRBJ2-5, with TRBD2 identical over 14 bases. Germline V gene lookup returns CDR1 LNHDA and CDR2 SQIVND (reference sequence). This CDR3 has 19 residues. The ends lost 6 bases at V and 1 base at J; junction bases unmatched: 13. This CDR3 is CASSATRTSGGLIQETQYF. The DNA of the CDR3 is TGTGCCAGTAGCGCTACAAGGACTAGCGGGGGGTTGATCCAAGAGACCCAGTACTTC.

The rearrangement uses TRBV9 and TRBJ1-5, with TRBD1 as a possible D gene (6 bases). This CDR3 is built from 14 residues. The ends were cut back, 6 bases at V and 5 bases at J, with 15 bases in the middle. Germline V lookup: CDR1 SGDLS, CDR2 YYNGEE. The CDR3 protein is CASTKSRGDQPQHF. CDR3 coding DNA: TGTGCCAGCACCAAGTCCAGGGGAGATCAGCCCCAGCATTTT. Complete variable domain (other parts from reference TRBV9 and TRBJ1-5): DSGVTQTPKHLITATGQRVTLRCSPRSGDLSVYWYQQSLDQGLQFLIQYYNGEERAKGNILERFSAQQFPDLHSELNLSSLELGDSALYFCASTKSRGDQPQHFGDGTRLSIL.

This rearrangement joins TRBV4-2 to TRBJ1-2; D remains ambiguous. This CDR3 contains 15 residues. CDR1 is LGHNA, CDR2 YNFKEQ, per germline. Trimming took 1 base from V and 3 from J, leaving 12 bases between them. DNA for the CDR3: TGTGCCAGCAGCCAAGGACCCGTCCCGTACTATGGCTACACCTTC. Its protein is CASSQGPVPYYGYTF.

There are a few counts of this clone. Here the CDR3 reads CASRQGGNSPLHF. CDR3 DNA: TGCGCCAGCAGGCAGGGAGGCAATTCACCCCTCCACTTT. The rearrangement uses TRBV5-1 and TRBJ1-6, with a weak D call TRBD1 (5 bases). Deletions cut 5 bases from V and 7 bases from J, with 10 bases between. This CDR3 comprises 13 residues. Looked up from germline, CDR1 is SGHRS and CDR2 is YFSETQ.

The chain recombines TRBV29-1 with TRBJ1-1; D ambiguous. With 1 base removed from V and 11 bases from J, the gap between germline ends came to 11 bases. CDR1 is SQVTM, CDR2 ANQGSEA, per germline. This CDR3 region has 11 residues. CDR3 DNA: TGCAGCGTTGAAGGGGATTCTTGGGCTTTCTTT. As protein: CSVEGDSWAFF.

The chain links TRBV30 to TRBJ1-2; D may be TRBD1 (5 bases). The CDR3 spans 12 residues. The germline V gene encodes CDR1 GTSNPN and CDR2 SVGIG (reference sequence). Trimming removed 5 bases at V and 4 bases at J, with 11 bases between. The CDR3 region has the DNA TGTGCCTGGGGAGGGGTGAGCTATGGCTACACCTTC. Its translation: CAWGGVSYGYTF.

The chain employs TRBV30 and TRBJ2-7, with 7 bases fitting TRBD2. The junction had 6 bases not matched to a gene; V was cut back by 8 bases and J by 2 bases. Germline lookup yields CDR1 GTSNPN and CDR2 SVGIG (reference sequence). The CDR3 is 12 residues long. CDR3: CAAGGSPYEQYF. For the CDR3, the DNA is TGTGCCGCCGGGGGGAGCCCCTACGAGCAGTACTTC.

V gene TRBV10-2 combines with J gene TRBJ2-3; 14 nucleotides align to TRBD2. CDR1 is WSHSY and CDR2 is SAAADI in the germline V gene. The CDR3 spans 15 residues. Losses at the gene ends were 6 bases for V and 6 bases for J; bases not matched to a gene: 5. The CDR3 protein is CASSYGLAGGDTQYF. In nucleotides, the CDR3 is TGCGCCAGCAGCTACGGACTAGCGGGGGGTGATACGCAGTATTTT.

J is TRBJ2-5 and V is TRBV5-4, with 9 bases fitting TRBD1. The CDR3 consists of 15 residues. Germline CDR1 and CDR2: SGHNT and YYREEE (reference sequence). Trimming removed 5 bases from V and 1 base from J; junction bases left unmatched: 6. The CDR3 reads CASSTRQGGQETQYF. The DNA for the CDR3 is TGTGCCAGCAGTACCAGACAGGGGGGCCAAGAGACCCAGTACTTC.

The chain links TRBV19 to TRBJ1-5; the D gene is possibly TRBD1 (6 bases). The CDR3 totals 15 residues. Per germline, CDR1 LNHDA and CDR2 SQIVND (reference sequence). V was trimmed by 5 bases and J by 7 bases, leaving 18 bases between them. CDR3 DNA: TGTGCCAGTAGTGGAGGACAGCCCATGACGCAGCCCCAGCATTTT. Translating it yields CASSGGQPMTQPQHF.